The 27 T cell receptor beta chains below were found in one sample sequenced in a study of blood T cell repertoires in COVID-19 (dated by TCRdb to between 2020 and 2021). The method behind the library was the immunoSEQ multiplex PCR assay. Held by TCRdb, this immuneACCESS table contains in-frame sequences only and omits some clones. Under half of the omission traces to an unresolved V gene where checked; the cause of the rest is unknown. In this sample the table shows 160,000 or so clones, just under 80% of which occur a single time. Of the sample, approximately 13% is held by the ten largest clones. Sequencing was performed on peripheral blood. Every receptor here comes from a woman aged 80 or older with acute or convalescent COVID-19.

This chain uses TRBV2 with TRBJ2-5, with TRBD2 as a possible D gene (6 bases). The CDR3 has 14 residues. The V end lost 6 bases, the J end lost 2 bases, and 13 bases lay between the germline ends. CDR1 SNHLY and CDR2 FYNNEI come from the germline V gene. This chain's CDR3 is CASRVTSLQETQYF. As DNA, the CDR3 is TGTGCCAGCAGGGTAACTAGCTTACAAGAGACCCAGTACTTC. Using reference TRBV2 and TRBJ2-5 for the parts outside the CDR3, the full variable domain is EPEVTQTPSHQVTQMGQEVILRCVPISNHLYFYWYRQILGQKVEFLVSFYNNEISEKSEIFDDQFSVERPDGSNFTLKIRSTKLEDSAMYFCASRVTSLQETQYFGPGTRLLVL.

This rearrangement joins TRBV30 to TRBJ2-5, with TRBD2 as a possible D gene (5 bases). The CDR3 is 13 amino acids. V was shortened by 0 bases and J by 5 bases, with 10 bases between the two germline ends. Germline V gene lookup returns CDR1 GTSNPN and CDR2 SVGIG (reference sequence). This chain's CDR3 is CAWSVNRGETQYF. For the CDR3, the DNA is TGTGCCTGGAGTGTAAATCGCGGGGAGACCCAGTACTTC.

The count of this clone is one. This rearrangement joins TRBV30 to TRBJ2-6; tentatively, D is TRBD2 (5 bases). Germline values: CDR1 GTSNPN, CDR2 SVGIG (reference sequence). CDR3 length: 15 amino acids. The V and J ends lost 0 bases and 3 bases respectively, with 9 bases between them. The CDR3 bases are TGTGCCTGGAGTGTTTCCGGGGTTGGGGCCAACGTCCTGACTTTC. This encodes CAWSVSGVGANVLTF.

This clone was found once. This chain uses TRBV28 with TRBJ2-5; TRBD2 agrees at 8 bases. Germline lookup yields CDR1 MDHEN and CDR2 SYDVKM. V lost 7 bases, J lost 5 bases, and 9 bases stayed unmatched. The CDR3 sequence is 14 residues long. The CDR3 DNA follows: TGTGCCAGCACCCCACGGGGGGGTTGGGAGACCCAGTACTTC. Translation gives CASTPRGGWETQYF.

V and J are TRBV7-8 and TRBJ1-4; TRBD1 is a possible D gene (6 bases). Per germline, CDR1 SGHVS and CDR2 FQNEAQ. CDR3 length equals 14 residues. The V gene lost 3 bases and the J gene lost 7 bases, with 12 bases spanning the gap. CDR3 in DNA: TGTGCCAGCAGCTTCGACAGGCTAAGTGAAAAACTGTTTTTT. It codes for CASSFDRLSEKLFF. Complete variable domain (other parts from reference TRBV7-8 and TRBJ1-4): GAGVSQSPRYKVAKRGQDVALRCDPISGHVSLFWYQQALGQGPEFLTYFQNEAQLDKSGLPSDRFFAERPEGSVSTLKIQRTQQEDSAVYLCASSFDRLSEKLFFGSGTQLSVL.

The chain is built from TRBV4-2 and TRBJ2-6; 7 bases fit TRBD1. With V trimmed by 2 bases and J by 2 bases, 6 bases remained unmatched. The CDR3 runs 17 residues. Per germline, CDR1 LGHNA and CDR2 YNFKEQ. CDR3 sequence: CASSQHGRGTGANVLTF. In DNA, the CDR3 is TGTGCCAGCAGCCAACATGGCAGGGGGACTGGGGCCAACGTCCTGACTTTC.

The J gene is TRBJ2-1, the V gene TRBV28; 10 positions match TRBD1. The trim removed 8 bases at V and 4 bases at J, leaving 8 bases unmatched. The length of the CDR3 is 15 residues. Germline V gene lookup returns CDR1 MDHEN and CDR2 SYDVKM. CDR3 coding DNA: TGTGCCAGCGCTCCAGGGACAGGGGAATACAATGAGCAGTTCTTC. Translated, it gives CASAPGTGEYNEQFF.

The CDR3 is CASSEDEGARRPQHF. The CDR3 DNA follows: TGTGCCAGCAGTGAAGATGAGGGGGCGAGACGACCCCAGCATTTT. The gene calls are TRBV2 and TRBJ1-5; 7 nucleotides match TRBD1. The CDR3 loop spans 15 amino acids. The ends lost 1 base at V and 10 bases at J; junction bases unmatched: 10. Germline CDR1 is SNHLY and CDR2 is FYNNEI.

The rearrangement joins TRBV28 to TRBJ2-7; 8 bases match TRBD2. V lost 6 bases, J lost 2 bases, and 6 bases stayed unmatched. The CDR3 extends over 14 amino acids. Germline CDR1 MDHEN, CDR2 SYDVKM. The CDR3 loop is CASRTGGITYEQYF. The CDR3 DNA reads as TGTGCCAGCAGAACGGGAGGGATAACCTACGAGCAGTACTTC.

The V gene is TRBV6-5, the J gene TRBJ2-1; a possible D gene is TRBD2 (5 bases). The ends were cut back, 6 bases at V and 0 bases at J, with 12 bases in the middle. CDR3 length equals 15 residues. Per the germline V gene, CDR1 is MNHEY and CDR2 is SVGAGI. CDR3 amino acids: CASSQDFHSYNEQFF. The CDR3 coding sequence is TGTGCCAGCAGCCAGGACTTCCACTCCTACAATGAGCAGTTCTTC.

This clone was seen a few times. The chain has TRBV5-4 and TRBJ1-3; D might be TRBD1 (5 bases). The length of the CDR3 is 15 residues. Germline-derived CDR1 and CDR2 are SGHNT and YYREEE (reference sequence). Between the trimmed V and J ends, which lost 5 bases and 4 bases, there was a span of 16 bases. The CDR3 DNA reads TGTGCCAGCAGTCTTGGTGGGGCAGCCGGAAACACCATATATTTT. This gives the protein CASSLGGAAGNTIYF.

The chain couples TRBV6-1 to TRBJ1-6; TRBD1 aligns across 8 bases. The germline gives CDR1 MNHNS, CDR2 SASEGT. V was pared by 3 bases and J by 6 bases, with 4 bases of the junction left unmatched. CDR3 length: 15 residues. Here the CDR3 reads CASSEGTGRNSPLHF. The CDR3 DNA reads as TGTGCCAGCAGTGAGGGGACAGGTCGTAATTCACCCCTCCACTTT.

The chain combines TRBV10-2 with TRBJ2-5, with TRBD1 matching over 7 bases. This CDR3 comprises 13 residues. Trimming cost V 9 bases and J 4 bases; bases outside gene matches: 8. The germline V gene encodes CDR1 WSHSY and CDR2 SAAADI. CDR3 protein: CARMTGPPETQYF. The DNA for the CDR3 is TGCGCCAGGATGACAGGGCCCCCAGAGACCCAGTACTTC.

The rearrangement links TRBV7-9 to TRBJ1-3, with 7 nucleotides matching TRBD1. The CDR3 is made up of 16 amino acids. V gave up 3 bases and J gave up 2 bases; unmatched junction bases: 7. Germline V gene data show CDR1 as SEHNR and CDR2 as FQNEAQ (reference sequence). Here the CDR3 reads CASSFPQGYAGNTIYF. The CDR3 DNA sequence: TGTGCCAGCAGCTTCCCACAGGGGTACGCTGGAAACACCATATATTTT.

This chain joins TRBV5-6 and TRBJ1-1; maybe TRBD1 (6 bases). CDR3 length: 13 residues. V lost 5 bases, J lost 1 base, and 9 bases lay in between. Germline assignment: CDR1 SGHDT and CDR2 YYEEEE. DNA for the CDR3: TGTGCCAGCAGACTAGGGGGGAACACTGAAGCTTTCTTT. Its translation: CASRLGGNTEAFF.

The chain links TRBV2 to TRBJ2-1, with 7 positions matching TRBD1. Germline loops: CDR1 SNHLY, CDR2 FYNNEI. This CDR3 has 15 amino acids. The trim removed 6 bases at V and 2 bases at J, leaving 7 bases unmatched. CDR3 amino acids: CASRIQGLPYNEQFF. As DNA, the CDR3 is TGTGCCAGCAGGATACAGGGGCTTCCCTACAATGAGCAGTTCTTC.

V and J are TRBV24-1 and TRBJ2-3; D is undetermined. Germline V gives CDR1 KGHDR, CDR2 SFDVKD. V lost 0 bases, J lost 4 bases, and 10 bases lay in between. This CDR3 is 15 amino acids long. CDR3 coding DNA: TGTGCCACCAGTGATTTGCGAGGAGTGGCAGATACGCAGTATTTT. It translates to CATSDLRGVADTQYF.

Concerning this clone itself: Other DNA sequences in the sample encode the same CDR3. The rearrangement uses TRBV5-1 and TRBJ1-1, with D possibly TRBD1 on 6 matching bases. Germline V lookup: CDR1 SGHRS, CDR2 YFSETQ. Trimming cost V 2 bases and J 4 bases, with 12 bases left between them. This CDR3 has 14 amino acids. The CDR3 DNA sequence: TGCGCCAGCAGCTTACAGGGAGGGGGCACTGAAGCTTTCTTT. Amino acid sequence: CASSLQGGGTEAFF.

The chain combines TRBV6-5 with TRBJ2-7; 9 bases are a match to TRBD2. V shed 4 bases and J 4 bases; nucleotides not matched to a gene: 5. This CDR3 spans 14 amino acids. In germline, CDR1 is MNHEY, CDR2 SVGAGI. CDR3 nucleotide sequence: TGTGCCAGCAGTTTTTCGACTAGCGGATACGAGCAGTACTTC. This encodes CASSFSTSGYEQYF.

The chain combines TRBV11-2 with TRBJ2-2; perhaps TRBD2 as D (6 bases). Trimming stripped 4 bases from V and 4 bases from J, with 13 bases between. Germline V CDR1 and CDR2: SGHAT, FQNNGV. CDR3 size: 15 residues. CDR3 region: CASSSLGGITGELFF. The DNA for the CDR3 is TGTGCCAGCAGCTCCTTGGGGGGAATCACCGGGGAGCTGTTTTTT. Looking up the rest from reference TRBV11-2 and TRBJ2-2 gives the full variable domain: EAGVAQSPRYKIIEKRQSVAFWCNPISGHATLYWYQQILGQGPKLLIQFQNNGVVDDSQLPKDRFSAERLKGVDSTLKIQPAKLEDSAVYLCASSSLGGITGELFFGEGSRLTVL.

This chain uses TRBV19 with TRBJ1-5; D is unresolved. The CDR3 covers 12 residues. Trimming shortened V by 8 bases and J by 4 bases, and 9 bases separated the two germline ends. The germline V gene has CDR1 LNHDA and CDR2 SQIVND (reference sequence). This chain's CDR3 is CASGRENQPQHF. CDR3 in DNA: TGTGCCAGTGGGCGGGAAAATCAGCCCCAGCATTTT.

The chain employs TRBV6-1 and TRBJ1-4; 8 bases agree with TRBD1. CDR3 length equals 14 residues. V lost 1 base, J lost 7 bases, and 2 bases stayed unmatched. The V gene's germline CDR1 is MNHNS and CDR2 SASEGT. The CDR3, as DNA: TGTGCCAGCAGTGAAGGGACAGGGTTTGAAAAACTGTTTTTT. It yields the protein CASSEGTGFEKLFF.

The chain carries TRBV3-1 (or the pseudogene TRBV3-2) and TRBJ2-1; TRBD2 matches 12 bases. Germline lookup yields CDR1 LGHDT and CDR2 YNNKEL (reference sequence). This CDR3 comprises 16 residues. J was trimmed by 4 bases and V by 3 bases; bases with no gene match: 4. The CDR3: CASSHSGTSGYNEQFF. For the CDR3, the DNA is TGTGCCAGCAGCCATTCCGGGACTAGCGGGTACAATGAGCAGTTCTTC.

The chain uses TRBV6-5 and TRBJ2-7, with TRBD1 matching 10 bases. CDR1 is MNHEY, CDR2 SVGAGI, per germline. V lost 3 bases and J lost 3; bases outside the gene matches: 5. This CDR3 has 15 amino acids. The CDR3 DNA follows: TGTGCCAGCAGTTATTCCGGGACAGGGGACTACGAGCAGTACTTC. Translating gives CASSYSGTGDYEQYF.

This clone was seen a single time. The CDR3 nucleotides are TGTGCCAGCTCACCACCAGCGTACAATGAGCAGTTCTTC. Its protein product is CASSPPAYNEQFF. The chain employs TRBV18 and TRBJ2-1; unclear D gene. Germline V gene data show CDR1 as KGHSH and CDR2 as LQKENI. Trimming took off 0 bases at V and 4 bases at J, with 4 bases between the two ends. The CDR3 runs 13 residues.

The DNA for the CDR3 is TGCGCCAGCAGCTTGGCCCTAGCGGGAGAGGCAGATACGCAGTATTTT. It specifies CASSLALAGEADTQYF. The rearrangement links TRBV5-1 to TRBJ2-3; TRBD2 agrees at 10 bases. Losses at the gene ends were 0 bases for V and 4 bases for J; bases not matched to a gene: 5. Germline CDR1 SGHRS, CDR2 YFSETQ. This CDR3 has 16 residues.

This clone was found a few times. The rearrangement joins TRBV5-1 to TRBJ2-7, with TRBD1 identical over 7 bases. Germline V CDR1 and CDR2: SGHRS, YFSETQ. The ends lost 3 bases at V and 2 bases at J; junction bases unmatched: 8. The CDR3 runs 15 residues. The CDR3 spells CASSSGQTSTYEQYF. CDR3 DNA sequence: TGCGCCAGCAGCTCGGGACAGACTTCCACCTACGAGCAGTACTTC.